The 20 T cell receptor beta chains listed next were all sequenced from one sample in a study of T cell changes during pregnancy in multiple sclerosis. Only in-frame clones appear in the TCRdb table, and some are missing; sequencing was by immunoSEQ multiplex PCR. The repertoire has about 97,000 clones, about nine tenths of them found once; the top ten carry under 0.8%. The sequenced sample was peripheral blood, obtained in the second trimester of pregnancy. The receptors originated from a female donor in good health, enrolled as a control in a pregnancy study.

The CDR3, as DNA: TGTGCCAGCAGCTTAGGGGACAGGAGCGGCCGGGAGCTGTTTTTT. It is translated as CASSLGDRSGRELFF. This sequence joins TRBV7-9 and TRBJ2-2; 8 positions match TRBD1. The CDR3 runs to 15 residues. The V gene's germline CDR1 is SEHNR and CDR2 FQNEAQ (reference sequence). After removal of 1 base from V and 9 bases from J, the junction contained 7 bases not matched to a gene.

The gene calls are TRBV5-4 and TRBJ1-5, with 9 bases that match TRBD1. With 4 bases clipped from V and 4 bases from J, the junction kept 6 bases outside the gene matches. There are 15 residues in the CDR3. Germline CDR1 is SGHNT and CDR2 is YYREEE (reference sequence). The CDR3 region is CASSTGTGQNQPQHF. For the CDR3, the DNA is TGTGCCAGCAGCACCGGGACAGGGCAGAATCAGCCCCAGCATTTT. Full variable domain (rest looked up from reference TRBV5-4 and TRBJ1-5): ETGVTQSPTHLIKTRGQQVTLRCSSQSGHNTVSWYQQALGQGPQFIFQYYREEENGRGNFPPRFSGLQFPNYSSELNVNALELDDSALYLCASSTGTGQNQPQHFGDGTRLSIL.

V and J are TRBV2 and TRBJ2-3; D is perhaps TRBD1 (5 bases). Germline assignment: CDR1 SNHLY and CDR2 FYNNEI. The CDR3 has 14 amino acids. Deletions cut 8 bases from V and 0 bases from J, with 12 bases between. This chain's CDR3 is CASSGQTSTDTQYF. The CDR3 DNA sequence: TGTGCCAGCTCAGGACAAACTAGCACAGATACGCAGTATTTT.

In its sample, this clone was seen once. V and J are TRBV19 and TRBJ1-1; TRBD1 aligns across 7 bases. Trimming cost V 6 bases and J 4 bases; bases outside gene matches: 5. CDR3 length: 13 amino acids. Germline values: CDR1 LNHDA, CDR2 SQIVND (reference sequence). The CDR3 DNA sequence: TGTGCCAGTAGGGCAGACAGGGTCACTGAAGCTTTCTTT. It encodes CASRADRVTEAFF. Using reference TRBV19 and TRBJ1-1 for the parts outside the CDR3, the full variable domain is DGGITQSPKYLFRKEGQNVTLSCEQNLNHDAMYWYRQDPGQGLRLIYYSQIVNDFQKGDIAEGYSVSREKKESFPLTVTSAQKNPTAFYLCASRADRVTEAFFGQGTRLTVV.

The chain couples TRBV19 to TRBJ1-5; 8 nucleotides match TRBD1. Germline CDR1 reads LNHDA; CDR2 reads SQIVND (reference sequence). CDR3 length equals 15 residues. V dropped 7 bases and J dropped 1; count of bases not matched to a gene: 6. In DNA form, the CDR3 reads TGTGCCAGTACCCCGGACAGGGCGAGCAATCAGCCCCAGCATTTT. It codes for CASTPDRASNQPQHF.

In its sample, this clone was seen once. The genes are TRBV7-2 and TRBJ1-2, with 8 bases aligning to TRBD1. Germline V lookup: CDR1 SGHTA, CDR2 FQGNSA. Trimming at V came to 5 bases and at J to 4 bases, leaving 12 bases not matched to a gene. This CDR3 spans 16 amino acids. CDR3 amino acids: CASSRTRTGTIYGYTF. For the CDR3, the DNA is TGTGCCAGCAGCCGAACCCGGACAGGGACGATCTATGGCTACACCTTC.

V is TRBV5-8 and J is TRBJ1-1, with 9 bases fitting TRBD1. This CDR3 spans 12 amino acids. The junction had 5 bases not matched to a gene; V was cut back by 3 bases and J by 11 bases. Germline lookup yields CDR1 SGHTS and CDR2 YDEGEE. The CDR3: CASSWTGVGAFF. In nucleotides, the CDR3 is TGTGCCAGCAGCTGGACAGGGGTCGGGGCTTTCTTT.

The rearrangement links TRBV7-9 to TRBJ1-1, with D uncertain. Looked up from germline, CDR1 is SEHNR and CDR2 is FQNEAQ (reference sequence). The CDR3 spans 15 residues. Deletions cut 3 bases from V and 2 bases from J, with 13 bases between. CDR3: CASSFLQRANTEAFF. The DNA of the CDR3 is TGTGCCAGCAGCTTCCTACAGCGGGCTAACACTGAAGCTTTCTTT. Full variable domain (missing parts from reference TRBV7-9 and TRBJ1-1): DTGVSQNPRHKITKRGQNVTFRCDPISEHNRLYWYRQTLGQGPEFLTYFQNEAQLEKSRLLSDRFSAERPKGSFSTLEIQRTEQGDSAMYLCASSFLQRANTEAFFGQGTRLTVV.

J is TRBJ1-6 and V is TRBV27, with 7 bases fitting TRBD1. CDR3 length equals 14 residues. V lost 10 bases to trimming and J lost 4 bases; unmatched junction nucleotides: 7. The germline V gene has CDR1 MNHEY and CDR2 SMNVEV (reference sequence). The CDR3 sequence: CATMGQSYNSPLHF. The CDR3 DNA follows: TGTGCCACAATGGGACAGTCATATAATTCACCCCTCCACTTT.

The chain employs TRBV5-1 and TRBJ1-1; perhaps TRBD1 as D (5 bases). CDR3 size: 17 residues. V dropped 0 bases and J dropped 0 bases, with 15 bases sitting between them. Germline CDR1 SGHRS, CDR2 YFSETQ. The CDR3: CASSLADGPGMNTEAFF. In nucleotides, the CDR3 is TGCGCCAGCAGCTTGGCGGACGGACCAGGGATGAACACTGAAGCTTTCTTT.

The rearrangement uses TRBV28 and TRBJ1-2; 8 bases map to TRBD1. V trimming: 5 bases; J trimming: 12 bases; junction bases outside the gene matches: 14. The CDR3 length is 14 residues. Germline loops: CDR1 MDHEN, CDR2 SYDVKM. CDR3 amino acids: CASSLVGLQGGNTF. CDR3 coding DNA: TGTGCCAGCAGTCTAGTGGGGTTACAGGGGGGAAACACCTTC.

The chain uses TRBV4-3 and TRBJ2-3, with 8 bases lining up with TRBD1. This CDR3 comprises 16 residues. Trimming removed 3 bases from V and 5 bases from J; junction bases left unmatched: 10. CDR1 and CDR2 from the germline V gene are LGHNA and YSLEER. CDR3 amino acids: CASSQGGDRYGDTQYF. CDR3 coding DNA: TGCGCCAGCAGCCAGGGCGGGGACAGGTACGGAGATACGCAGTATTTT.

CDR3 in DNA: TGTGCCAGCTCACTAAGGACAGGGAACACCGGGGAGCTGTTTTTT. Translating gives CASSLRTGNTGELFF. The rearrangement joins TRBV18 to TRBJ2-2; TRBD1 matches 7 bases. CDR3 size: 15 residues. J lost 1 base, V lost 4 bases, and 3 bases had no gene match. Germline V gene lookup returns CDR1 KGHSH and CDR2 LQKENI.

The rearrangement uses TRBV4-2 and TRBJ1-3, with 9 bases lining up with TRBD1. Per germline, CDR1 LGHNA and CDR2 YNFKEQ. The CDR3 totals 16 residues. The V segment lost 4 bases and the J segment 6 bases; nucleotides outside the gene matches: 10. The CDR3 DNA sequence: TGTGCCAGCAGCCGCCGGGACAGGGAAATCGAAAACACCATATATTTT. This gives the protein CASSRRDREIENTIYF.

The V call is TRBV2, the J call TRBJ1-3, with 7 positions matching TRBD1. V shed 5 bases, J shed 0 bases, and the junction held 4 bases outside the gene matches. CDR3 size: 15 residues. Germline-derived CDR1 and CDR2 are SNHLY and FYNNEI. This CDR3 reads CASSLYRGSGNTIYF. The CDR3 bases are TGTGCCAGCAGTTTGTACAGGGGCTCTGGAAACACCATATATTTT.

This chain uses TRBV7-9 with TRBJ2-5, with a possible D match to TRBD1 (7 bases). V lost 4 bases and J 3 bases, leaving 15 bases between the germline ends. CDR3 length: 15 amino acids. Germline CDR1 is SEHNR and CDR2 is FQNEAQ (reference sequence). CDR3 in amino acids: CASSSGGTAKETQYF. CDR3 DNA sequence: TGTGCCAGCAGCTCTGGAGGGACAGCAAAAGAGACCCAGTACTTC. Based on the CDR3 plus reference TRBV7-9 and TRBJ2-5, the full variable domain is DTGVSQNPRHKITKRGQNVTFRCDPISEHNRLYWYRQTLGQGPEFLTYFQNEAQLEKSRLLSDRFSAERPKGSFSTLEIQRTEQGDSAMYLCASSSGGTAKETQYFGPGTRLLVL.

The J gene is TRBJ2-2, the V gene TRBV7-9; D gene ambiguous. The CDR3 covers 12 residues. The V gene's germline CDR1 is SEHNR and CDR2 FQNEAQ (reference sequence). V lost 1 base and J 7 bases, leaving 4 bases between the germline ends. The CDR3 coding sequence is TGTGCCAGCAGCTTAGGCAGCGGGGAGCTGTTTTTT. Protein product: CASSLGSGELFF.

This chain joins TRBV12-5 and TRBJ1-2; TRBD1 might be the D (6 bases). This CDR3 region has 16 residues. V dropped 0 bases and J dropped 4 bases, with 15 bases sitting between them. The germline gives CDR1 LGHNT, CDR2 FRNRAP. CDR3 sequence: CASGLVPDRALYGYTF. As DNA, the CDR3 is TGTGCTAGTGGTTTGGTACCGGACAGAGCCCTCTATGGCTACACCTTC.

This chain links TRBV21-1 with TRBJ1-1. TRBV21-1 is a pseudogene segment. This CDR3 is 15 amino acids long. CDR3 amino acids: CASSKVRGMNTEAFF. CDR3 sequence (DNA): TGTGCCAGCAGCAAAGTGCGCGGTATGAACACTGAAGCTTTCTTT.

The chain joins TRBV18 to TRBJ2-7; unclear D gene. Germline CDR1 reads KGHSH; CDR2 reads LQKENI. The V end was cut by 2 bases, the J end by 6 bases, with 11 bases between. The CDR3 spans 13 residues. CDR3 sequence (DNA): TGTGCCAGCTCACCAGTTATGGTGGCCGAGCAGTACTTC. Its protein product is CASSPVMVAEQYF.